The clone carrying this TCR beta chain was found once. Antigen unknown. The authors distributed each subset's genomic DNA evenly over several immunoSEQ plates. TCRdb's copy holds only in-frame clones and misses some; the assay was immunoSEQ multiplex PCR. The table shows around 2,000,000 clones, with approximately 94% occurring only once. Trimming at V came to 4 bases and at J to 4 bases, leaving 10 bases not matched to a gene. Germline assignment: CDR1 MDHEN and CDR2 SYDVKM. The CDR3 loop spans 17 amino acids. This specimen comes from a study of shared clonotypes between healthy human individuals. Study-wide findings and caveats: A generally larger estimated richness was seen in naive subsets than in memory subsets. Among four donors, roughly 5% of naive CD4 clonotypes were found in common.

CD45RO negativity and positive selection for CCR7 defined naive CD8 cells, a population that excluded terminally differentiated effector memory CD45RA+ cells. This TCR was recovered from a man aged 18 to 29 in good health. Some clones in this sample may be carry-over from other donors' samples. The rearrangement links TRBV28 to TRBJ2-5; 12 positions agree with TRBD2. Sequenced material: naive CD8+ T cells from PBMCs. DNA for the CDR3: TGTGCCAGCAGTTCCTATTCTAGCGGGAGGGCCCGAGAGACCCAGTACTTC. Its translation is CASSSYSSGRARETQYF.